Listed here is a single T cell receptor beta chain. Profiling relied on immunoSEQ multiplex PCR, and the TCRdb table lists in-frame clones only, not all of them. Altogether about 82,000 clones are present, approximately 86% being singletons, with the ten largest covering about 0.8%. The data stem from a study of OX40 agonist ivuxolimab in advanced cancers. Study at large: Participants, approximately 81% male, averaged roughly 59 years of age, ranging from roughly 20 to 79.

Patients who had autoimmune disease history or got systemic immunosuppression were left out. V trimming: 1 base; J trimming: 3 bases; junction bases outside the gene matches: 2. In germline, CDR1 is LNHNV, CDR2 YYDKDF (reference sequence). The length of the CDR3 is 15 residues. The clonotype originates from an adult with an advanced solid tumor such as melanoma, head and neck, liver or kidney cancer. The material was CD4+ or CD8+ T cells sorted from blood, obtained in a trial of the OX40 agonist ivuxolimab. This chain joins TRBV15 and TRBJ2-1; 8 positions agree with TRBD2. The CDR3 DNA is TGTGCCACCAGCAGAGTAGGGACTAGCTACAATGAGCAGTTCTTC. Its protein is CATSRVGTSYNEQFF.